The source of this TCR beta chain is a study of cytomegalovirus exposure and HLA in healthy donors. Study-wide background: Ancestry clustering placed around 81% of roughly 400 genotyped donors in the Caucasian-associated cluster. Findings of the study overall: Being indistinguishable, some V segments were excluded, TRBV6-2 and TRBV6-3 among them. In most subjects, TCR beta sequences reportedly gave accurate predictions of HLA-A and HLA-B alleles.

Comments on this clone: The antigen is unknown.

PCR employed 60 Vbeta and 13 Jbeta primers. Some clones are missing from TCRdb's copy, which holds only in-frame ones; the method was immunoSEQ multiplex PCR. The table has 85,000 to 100,000 clones, approximately 90% seen once. V shed 4 bases, J shed 0 bases, and the junction held 2 bases outside the gene matches. Per germline, CDR1 LGHNA and CDR2 YSLEER. The CDR3 is 15 residues long. This clonotype was sampled from a young man in good health and CMV-seronegative. The gene calls are TRBV4-3 and TRBJ2-1; 8 nucleotides match TRBD2. Source material: PBMCs. This chain's CDR3 is CASSLTSGSYNEQFF. In DNA form, the CDR3 reads TGCGCCAGCAGCCTAACTAGCGGCTCCTACAATGAGCAGTTCTTC.